These 21 T cell receptor beta chains share one sample of origin, sequenced in a study of blood T cell repertoires in COVID-19. The assay was immunoSEQ multiplex PCR, and TCRdb's table has in-frame clones only and misses some. The data contain approximately 150,000 clones, approximately 80% of them singletons. What was sequenced was peripheral blood. These receptors all come from a woman aged 80 or older with COVID-19, enrolled during active disease.

The rearrangement uses TRBV18 and TRBJ2-7; 11 nucleotides agree with TRBD2. From germline, CDR1 is KGHSH and CDR2 LQKENI. V lost 3 bases and J lost 7; bases outside the gene matches: 8. This CDR3 has 15 amino acids. DNA for the CDR3: TGTGCCAGCTCACCGGGGACTAGCGGTACGGGAGAGCAGTACTTC. Translation: CASSPGTSGTGEQYF.

The V and J genes are TRBV4-1 and TRBJ2-7, with 8 bases lining up with TRBD1. CDR3 length: 16 residues. The germline V gene encodes CDR1 MGHRA and CDR2 YSYEKL. The junction had 13 bases not matched to a gene; V was cut back by 5 bases and J by 4 bases. The CDR3 nucleotides are TGCGCCAGCAGCGTCACCAGGGGGCCTACTAGTTACGAGCAGTACTTC. Its protein product is CASSVTRGPTSYEQYF.

The chain carries TRBV12-3 or TRBV12-4 and TRBJ2-1; no clear D. The CDR3 is 13 residues long. V was shortened by 3 bases and J by 2 bases, with 5 bases between the two germline ends. DNA of the CDR3: TGTGCCAGCAGTTTGTCGGCCTACAATGAGCAGTTCTTC. It yields the protein CASSLSAYNEQFF.

V is TRBV5-4 and J is TRBJ1-2; D call uncertain. Per the germline V gene, CDR1 is SGHNT and CDR2 is YYREEE (reference sequence). This CDR3 is built from 15 residues. Trimming removed 4 bases from V and 0 bases from J, with 13 bases in between. The DNA of the CDR3 is TGTGCCAGCAGCCCGCCGCCCACTTCTAACTATGGCTACACCTTC. This translates into CASSPPPTSNYGYTF.

This chain connects TRBV5-5 to TRBJ2-7, with 9 positions matching TRBD1. Germline lookup yields CDR1 SGHKS and CDR2 YYEKEE (reference sequence). The CDR3 consists of 14 residues. V lost 3 bases, J lost 4 bases, and 5 bases stayed unmatched. The CDR3 loop is CASSWGQGWYEQYF. DNA for the CDR3: TGTGCCAGCAGCTGGGGACAGGGTTGGTACGAGCAGTACTTC. Complete variable domain (other parts from reference TRBV5-5 and TRBJ2-7): DAGVTQSPTHLIKTRGQQVTLRCSPISGHKSVSWYQQVLGQGPQFIFQYYEKEERGRGNFPDRFSARQFPNYSSELNVNALLLGDSALYLCASSWGQGWYEQYFGPGTRLTVT.

The rearrangement uses TRBV20-1 and TRBJ1-2; D is ambiguous. Germline CDR1 and CDR2: DFQATT and SNEGSKA (reference sequence). The CDR3 length is 11 residues. V shed 5 bases and J shed 4 bases, with 8 bases lying between them. CDR3 sequence (DNA): TGCAGTGCTCTTACCGGCTATGGCTACACCTTC. Translated, it gives CSALTGYGYTF.

The chain employs TRBV14 and TRBJ2-7; no reliable D call. V shed 5 bases and J shed 3 bases, with 5 bases lying between them. The CDR3 consists of 11 residues. Per germline, CDR1 SGHDN and CDR2 FVKESK. The CDR3, as DNA: TGTGCCAGCAGCAATTACTACGAGCAGTACTTC. This gives the protein CASSNYYEQYF.

The gene calls are TRBV6-6 and TRBJ1-1, with D tentatively TRBD1 (6 bases). Trimming shortened V by 7 bases and J by 7 bases, and 13 bases separated the two germline ends. The germline V gene has CDR1 MNHNY and CDR2 SVGAGI (reference sequence). This CDR3 is 12 amino acids long. The CDR3 DNA sequence: TGTGCCAGCAACCAGGGACAACTTGAAGCTTTCTTT. This gives the protein CASNQGQLEAFF.

J is TRBJ2-1 and V is TRBV6-5; maybe TRBD2 (6 bases). CDR3 length equals 14 residues. Germline-derived CDR1 and CDR2 are MNHEY and SVGAGI. The V gene lost 2 bases and the J gene lost 6 bases, with 11 bases spanning the gap. In DNA, the CDR3 is TGTGCCAGCAGTTACACGGGAGCAGCCAATGAGCAGTTCTTC. It encodes CASSYTGAANEQFF.

Here the CDR3 reads CASSLTARQGESQPQHF. In nucleotides, the CDR3 is TGCGCCAGCAGCTTAACGGCCCGACAGGGCGAGAGTCAGCCCCAGCATTTT. This chain joins TRBV5-1 and TRBJ1-5, with 7 bases aligning to TRBD1. Germline CDR1 is SGHRS and CDR2 is YFSETQ. J lost 6 bases, V lost 2 bases, and 14 bases had no gene match. The CDR3 is 17 amino acids.

The rearrangement uses TRBV6-1 and TRBJ1-5; no clear D. This CDR3 is 16 amino acids long. Germline V gene lookup returns CDR1 MNHNS and CDR2 SASEGT. With 0 bases removed from V and 0 bases from J, the gap between germline ends came to 9 bases. The CDR3 region is CASSEAPRYSNQPQHF. The CDR3 region has the DNA TGTGCCAGCAGTGAAGCGCCCAGATATAGCAATCAGCCCCAGCATTTT.

The chain uses TRBV18 and TRBJ1-2; a possible D gene is TRBD1 (6 bases). This CDR3 comprises 15 residues. With 4 bases removed from V and 6 bases from J, the gap between germline ends came to 18 bases. Germline V CDR1 and CDR2: KGHSH, LQKENI. CDR3 residues: CASSQTRGGRDGYTF. Here the CDR3 DNA reads TGTGCCAGCTCACAGACGCGGGGGGGGCGAGATGGCTACACCTTC.

The chain is built from TRBV19 and TRBJ2-1; TRBD2 is a possible D gene (6 bases). V shed 5 bases and J shed 9 bases, with 20 bases lying between them. Germline values: CDR1 LNHDA, CDR2 SQIVND (reference sequence). The CDR3 spans 15 residues. The DNA of the CDR3 is TGTGCCAGTAGTTCGGGAGCTCGGGTCGCTGTTGAGCAGTTCTTC. It specifies CASSSGARVAVEQFF.

The chain recombines TRBV27 with TRBJ2-2; TRBD1 aligns across 7 bases. Germline CDR1 and CDR2: MNHEY and SMNVEV (reference sequence). Trimming took 5 bases from V and 7 from J; bases not matched to a gene: 10. The CDR3 contains 15 residues. The CDR3 coding sequence is TGTGCCAGCAGTATGAGACAGGGCTTCGGCGGGGAGCTGTTTTTT. Protein sequence: CASSMRQGFGGELFF.

This chain uses TRBV10-2 with TRBJ1-3, with D possibly matching TRBD1 (6 bases). Germline V gene lookup returns CDR1 WSHSY and CDR2 SAAADI. Deletions cut 2 bases from V and 6 bases from J, with 8 bases between. This CDR3 spans 13 amino acids. The CDR3 is CASSEPGANTIYF. In DNA, the CDR3 is TGCGCCAGCAGTGAGCCAGGGGCAAACACCATATATTTT.

This clone was observed a single time. This chain uses TRBV5-1 with TRBJ1-4; unclear D gene. The CDR3 consists of 13 residues. V lost 5 bases and J lost 0, with 5 bases in between. Germline V gene lookup returns CDR1 SGHRS and CDR2 YFSETQ. CDR3 residues: CASRTSTNEKLFF. CDR3 DNA: TGCGCCAGCAGGACATCAACTAATGAAAAACTGTTTTTT.

The chain is built from TRBV20-1 and TRBJ1-2, with TRBD1 as a possible D gene (6 bases). Germline CDR1 is DFQATT and CDR2 is SNEGSKA (reference sequence). This CDR3 spans 10 amino acids. The CDR3 bases are TGCGCCTCGGGGGGCTCTGGCTACACCTTC. Encoded protein: CASGGSGYTF.

The gene calls are TRBV15 and TRBJ2-1, with D possibly being TRBD1 (6 bases). The CDR3 totals 14 residues. Germline-derived CDR1 and CDR2 are LNHNV and YYDKDF (reference sequence). V lost 6 bases and J 2 bases, leaving 11 bases between the germline ends. The CDR3 reads CATSTGLTYNEQFF. CDR3 DNA: TGTGCCACCAGTACAGGGCTTACCTACAATGAGCAGTTCTTC.

The J gene is TRBJ2-2, the V gene TRBV19, with 10 positions matching TRBD1. Germline values: CDR1 LNHDA, CDR2 SQIVND (reference sequence). The CDR3 loop spans 13 amino acids. The V segment lost 10 bases and the J segment 7 bases; nucleotides outside the gene matches: 6. CDR3 nucleotide sequence: TGTGCCACCGGGACAGGGGTGGGCGGGGAGCTGTTTTTT. Its translation is CATGTGVGGELFF.

The genes are TRBV5-1 and TRBJ2-7, with 10 positions matching TRBD2. The CDR3 is made up of 18 amino acids. Losses at the gene ends were 0 bases for V and 2 bases for J; bases not matched to a gene: 11. Germline loops: CDR1 SGHRS, CDR2 YFSETQ. The CDR3 here is CASSLAASGSRIPYEQYF. The CDR3 DNA reads TGCGCCAGCAGCTTGGCGGCTAGCGGGAGTCGAATTCCCTACGAGCAGTACTTC.

The chain couples TRBV20-1 to TRBJ1-1, with D unresolved. V was cut by 6 bases and J by 1 base, with 15 bases left in between. CDR3 length: 14 residues. Per the germline V gene, CDR1 is DFQATT and CDR2 is SNEGSKA (reference sequence). Here the CDR3 reads CSASDGSSNTEAFF. As DNA, the CDR3 is TGCAGTGCCAGTGACGGGTCATCGAACACTGAAGCTTTCTTT.